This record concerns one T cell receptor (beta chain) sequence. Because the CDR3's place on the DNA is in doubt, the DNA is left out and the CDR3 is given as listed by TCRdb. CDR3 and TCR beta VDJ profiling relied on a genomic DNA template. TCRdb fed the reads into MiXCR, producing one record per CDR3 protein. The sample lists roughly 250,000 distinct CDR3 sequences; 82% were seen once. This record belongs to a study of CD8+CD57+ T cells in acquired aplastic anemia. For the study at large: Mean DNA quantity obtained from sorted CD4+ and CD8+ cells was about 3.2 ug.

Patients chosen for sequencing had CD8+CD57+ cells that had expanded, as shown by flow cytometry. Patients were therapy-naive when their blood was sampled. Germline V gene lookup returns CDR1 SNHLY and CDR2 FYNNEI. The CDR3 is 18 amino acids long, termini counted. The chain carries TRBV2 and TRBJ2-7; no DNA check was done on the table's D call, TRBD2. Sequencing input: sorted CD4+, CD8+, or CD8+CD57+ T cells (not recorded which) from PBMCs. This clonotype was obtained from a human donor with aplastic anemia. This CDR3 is CASTQGTARRTQYFGQYV.